A single sample is the source of the 16 T cell receptor beta chains below, sequenced in a study of response to subunit inactivated influenza vaccine. TCRdb recomputed calls from the RT-PCR reads with MiXCR, one row per CDR3 protein. This sample has roughly 570,000 distinct CDR3 sequences, with 13% found just once. The input for sequencing was PBMCs from blood, taken 45 days after vaccination. These receptors were taken from a man aged 50-59 years who received an inactivated influenza vaccine.

This clonotype was recorded a few times. CDR3 sequence reads: CSAFNAPSGWNEQFF. The DNA for the CDR3 is TGCAGTGCCTTCAACGCCCCTAGCGGGTGGAATGAGCAGTTCTTC. This chain uses TRBV20-1 with TRBJ2-1; TRBD2 agrees at 8 bases. There are 15 residues in the CDR3. CDR1 and CDR2 from the germline V gene are DFQATT and SNEGSKA (reference sequence). Trimming cost V 6 bases and J 7 bases; bases outside gene matches: 14.

This clonotype was counted at least ten times. This chain uses TRBV10-3 with TRBJ1-1; D call uncertain. V was clipped by 6 bases and J by 4 bases, with 6 bases between them. The CDR3 is 11 amino acids. From germline, CDR1 is ENHRY and CDR2 SYGVKD. CDR3 sequence: CAIRGGTEAFF. The CDR3 region has the DNA TGTGCCATCAGGGGCGGCACTGAAGCTTTCTTT.

This chain links TRBV7-2 with TRBJ2-2; D is possibly TRBD1 (6 bases). Deletions cut 5 bases from V and 6 bases from J, with 22 bases between. In germline, CDR1 is SGHTA, CDR2 FQGNSA. This CDR3 region has 17 residues. CDR3 nucleotide sequence: TGTGCCAGCAGCGCTATTACAGGGAAAAGTGGCGCCGGGGAGCTGTTTTTT. This encodes CASSAITGKSGAGELFF.

This chain uses TRBV12-3 or TRBV12-4 with TRBJ1-5; 7 bases agree with TRBD1. V dropped 5 bases and J dropped 8; count of bases not matched to a gene: 6. The CDR3 is made up of 13 amino acids. CDR3 amino acids: CASSGDSPKPQHF. In nucleotides, the CDR3 is TGTGCCAGCAGTGGGGACAGTCCAAAGCCCCAGCATTTT.

The chain combines TRBV18 with TRBJ1-3; 9 bases are a match to TRBD1. V gave up 0 bases and J gave up 2 bases; unmatched junction bases: 5. Germline CDR1 is KGHSH and CDR2 is LQKENI. The CDR3 is made up of 17 amino acids. The CDR3 loop is CASSPPGQGMAGNTIYF. The DNA for the CDR3 is TGTGCCAGCTCACCACCGGGACAGGGAATGGCTGGAAACACCATATATTTT. Using reference TRBV18 and TRBJ1-3 for the parts outside the CDR3, the full variable domain is NAGVMQNPRHLVRRRGQEARLRCSPMKGHSHVYWYRQLPEEGLKFMVYLQKENIIDESGMPKERFSAEFPKEGPSILRIQQVVRGDSAAYFCASSPPGQGMAGNTIYFGEGSWLTVV.

The rearrangement joins TRBV7-8 to TRBJ2-1; D remains ambiguous. V was trimmed by 5 bases and J by 4 bases, leaving 12 bases between them. The CDR3 is 14 amino acids. Looked up from germline, CDR1 is SGHVS and CDR2 is FQNEAQ. The CDR3 DNA follows: TGTGCCAGCAGCCCTACGGAGTCATACAATGAGCAGTTCTTC. This translates into CASSPTESYNEQFF.

This clonotype was observed a few times. The chain links TRBV20-1 to TRBJ1-2, with D hard to call. The CDR3 runs 14 residues. The germline V gene has CDR1 DFQATT and CDR2 SNEGSKA (reference sequence). Trimming shortened V by 3 bases and J by 3 bases, and 14 bases separated the two germline ends. CDR3 sequence: CSARQRARDYGYTF. CDR3 nucleotides: TGCAGTGCTAGGCAGCGGGCGAGGGACTATGGCTACACCTTC.

This clonotype has ten or more counts. J is TRBJ2-7 and V is TRBV5-6; D remains unclear. This CDR3 is 13 amino acids long. The V end was cut by 1 base, the J end by 6 bases, with 11 bases between. Germline values: CDR1 SGHDT, CDR2 YYEEEE. The CDR3 DNA reads TGTGCCAGCAGCTTGAATCGTGTCGGCGAGCAGTACTTC. It codes for CASSLNRVGEQYF.

The CDR3 nucleotides are TGCGCCAGCGTCGAATCCCCCCGGGCACAGAGGGGGGAGCTGTTTTTT. The encoded protein is CASVESPRAQRGELFF. V is TRBV5-1 and J is TRBJ2-2; D gene uncertain. Germline V gene data show CDR1 as SGHRS and CDR2 as YFSETQ. The CDR3 consists of 16 residues. V was shortened by 7 bases and J by 8 bases, with 24 bases between the two germline ends.

This clonotype was detected ten times or more. The chain has TRBV7-9 and TRBJ2-1, with D perhaps TRBD1 (6 bases). Germline assignment: CDR1 SEHNR and CDR2 FQNEAQ (reference sequence). V was shortened by 4 bases and J by 7 bases, with 11 bases between the two germline ends. The CDR3 contains 13 residues. The CDR3 DNA sequence: TGTGCCAGCAGCTGGGGGCTTGGGAATGAGCAGTTCTTC. It codes for CASSWGLGNEQFF.

The chain links TRBV6-1 to TRBJ2-7; 16 bases align to TRBD2. Germline lookup yields CDR1 MNHNS and CDR2 SASEGT. The CDR3 has 16 amino acids. V shed 3 bases, J shed 4 bases, and the junction held 3 bases outside the gene matches. The CDR3 DNA reads TGTGCCAGCAGTGAGGGGGGACTAGCGGGAGGGTACGAGCAGTACTTC. It is translated as CASSEGGLAGGYEQYF.

A few counts support this clonotype. V usage is TRBV7-9 and J usage is TRBJ1-5; D call uncertain. Germline V CDR1 and CDR2: SEHNR, FQNEAQ (reference sequence). This CDR3 region has 14 residues. Trimming took off 1 base at V and 7 bases at J, with 11 bases between the two ends. CDR3: CASSLEGLGQPQHF. CDR3 DNA: TGTGCCAGCAGCTTAGAGGGATTAGGCCAGCCCCAGCATTTT.

The genes are TRBV7-8 and TRBJ2-3; TRBD2 matches 7 bases. This CDR3 comprises 16 residues. J was trimmed by 0 bases and V by 7 bases; bases with no gene match: 10. CDR1 SGHVS and CDR2 FQNEAQ come from the germline V gene. The CDR3 reads CASTYPLAASTDTQYF. CDR3 sequence (DNA): TGTGCCAGCACCTACCCCCTAGCGGCTAGCACAGATACGCAGTATTTT.

This chain links TRBV6-1 with TRBJ2-1, with 14 bases lining up with TRBD2. The germline V gene encodes CDR1 MNHNS and CDR2 SASEGT. The CDR3 loop spans 17 amino acids. V was pared by 2 bases and J by 9 bases, with 9 bases of the junction left unmatched. CDR3 sequence (DNA): TGTGCCAGCAGTGAAAAGGGACTAGCGGGAGTTTCGGGTGAGCAGTTCTTC. Amino acid sequence: CASSEKGLAGVSGEQFF.

This clonotype was detected a few times. The J gene is TRBJ2-1, the V gene TRBV27, with 16 bases identical to TRBD2. The CDR3 has 16 amino acids. Germline assignment: CDR1 MNHEY and CDR2 SMNVEV (reference sequence). Trimming took 5 bases from V and 7 from J; bases not matched to a gene: 5. CDR3 nucleotides: TGTGCCAGCAGTACAGGGACTAGCGGGGGGGCGAATGAGCAGTTCTTC. Its protein is CASSTGTSGGANEQFF.

V usage is TRBV12-3 or TRBV12-4 and J usage is TRBJ2-2; perhaps D is TRBD1 or TRBD2 (5 bases each). The length of the CDR3 is 15 residues. The V gene lost 6 bases and the J gene lost 6 bases, with 17 bases spanning the gap. CDR3 sequence reads: CASSPRDLPAGELFF. The CDR3, as DNA: TGTGCCAGCAGCCCCCGGGACCTCCCGGCCGGGGAGCTGTTTTTT.